These 32 T cell receptor beta chains originate from one sample sequenced in a study of blood T cells in healthy people across ages. The use of a sample-barcoded 5' primer and a J-beta primer mix characterized a second PCR of roughly 6 to 11 cycles. MiXCR, run by TCRdb on the 5' RACE reads, gives a single entry per CDR3 protein. This sample has approximately 780,000 distinct CDR3 sequences; around 25% occur once, and the top ten carry 3%. The data were also submitted as part of a second study, on T cells of mothers and their children.

The sequencing input was blood. The receptor source for this set is a boy younger than 18 in good health.

At least ten counts were recorded for this clonotype. The CDR3 sequence: CASSSDGATNEKLFF. The CDR3 region has the DNA TGTGCCAGCAGCTCAGACGGAGCAACTAATGAAAAACTGTTTTTT. The chain combines TRBV7-6 with TRBJ1-4; D gene ambiguous. Germline V gene sequence: CDR1 SGHVS, CDR2 FNYEAQ. Trimming took 4 bases from V and 0 from J, leaving 9 bases between them. This CDR3 spans 15 amino acids.

The chain is built from TRBV30 and TRBJ1-2; 7 bases agree with TRBD1. The CDR3 is made up of 15 amino acids. The junction had 16 bases not matched to a gene; V was cut back by 1 base and J by 11 bases. CDR1 and CDR2 (germline): GTSNPN, SVGIG (reference sequence). CDR3 residues: CAWSANHGTAVWYTF. DNA for the CDR3: TGTGCCTGGAGTGCGAACCATGGGACAGCCGTTTGGTACACCTTC.

This clonotype occurred a few times. This sequence joins TRBV2 and TRBJ2-5; possibly TRBD2 for D (6 bases). The CDR3 is made up of 12 amino acids. Germline CDR1 SNHLY, CDR2 FYNNEI. V was shortened by 5 bases and J by 7 bases, with 11 bases between the two germline ends. CDR3 nucleotides: TGTGCCAGCAGTCCGCGGGACGGGACCCAGTACTTC. Translation gives CASSPRDGTQYF.

The rearrangement links TRBV7-2 to TRBJ2-1; 11 bases are shared with TRBD2. The germline V gene encodes CDR1 SGHTA and CDR2 FQGNSA. V was clipped by 7 bases and J by 5 bases; unmatched bases: 4. The CDR3 runs 14 residues. The CDR3 nucleotides are TGTGCCAGCACTCTAGCGGGGGGTCACAATGAGCAGTTCTTC. This codes for CASTLAGGHNEQFF.

The chain links TRBV5-1 to TRBJ2-1; 10 positions agree with TRBD2. The CDR3 loop spans 16 amino acids. Trimming cost V 5 bases and J 2 bases; bases outside gene matches: 7. Germline lookup yields CDR1 SGHRS and CDR2 YFSETQ. The CDR3 reads CASRLERGGTYNEQFF. DNA of the CDR3: TGCGCCAGCAGGCTTGAGCGGGGGGGGACCTACAATGAGCAGTTCTTC.

In this sample, this clonotype turned up a few times. DNA of the CDR3: TGTGCCAGCAGTTACGTGGCTTTTAACGGCTACGAGCAGTACTTC. Translating it yields CASSYVAFNGYEQYF. V and J are TRBV6-6 and TRBJ2-7; D remains ambiguous. The germline V and J ends were trimmed by 2 bases and 3 bases, with 14 bases remaining between them. The CDR3 totals 15 residues. The germline V gene has CDR1 MNHNY and CDR2 SVGAGI (reference sequence).

The chain is built from TRBV29-1 and TRBJ2-7; D is ambiguous. This CDR3 spans 14 amino acids. Trimming took 1 base from V and 3 from J, leaving 13 bases between them. CDR1 is SQVTM and CDR2 is ANQGSEA in the germline V gene. The CDR3, as DNA: TGCAGCGTTGAAGTGACCCACTGCCACTACGAGCAGTACTTC. It encodes CSVEVTHCHYEQYF.

J is TRBJ1-5 and V is TRBV15; D might be TRBD1 (5 bases). This CDR3 spans 17 amino acids. V was clipped by 0 bases and J by 4 bases, with 16 bases between them. Germline V gives CDR1 LNHNV, CDR2 YYDKDF (reference sequence). For the CDR3, the DNA is TGTGCCACCAGCAGAGATGGCAGGGCTTGGGGAAATCAGCCCCAGCATTTT. The encoded protein is CATSRDGRAWGNQPQHF.

The table lists this clonotype with a few counts. This chain joins TRBV5-6 and TRBJ2-4; the D is unclear. Germline loops: CDR1 SGHDT, CDR2 YYEEEE. Deletions cut 2 bases from V and 6 bases from J, with 3 bases between. The CDR3 has 11 residues. The CDR3 DNA reads TGTGCCAGCAGCTTACGAAACATTCAGTACTTC. As protein: CASSLRNIQYF.

This clonotype was picked up a small number of times. Mismatch with germline at one junction end may stem from a read error. This rearrangement joins TRBV5-1 to TRBJ2-1; D not resolved. Germline CDR1 is SGHRS and CDR2 is YFSETQ. The CDR3 is 15 amino acids. The DNA for the CDR3 is TGCGCCAGCAGCTGGACGGCGACGACTTACAATGAGCAGTCCTTC. Encoded protein: CASSWTATTYNEQSF.

This clonotype was seen a handful of times. The rearrangement links TRBV6-6 to TRBJ1-4; D is possibly TRBD1 (5 bases). This CDR3 contains 13 residues. Trimming took off 7 bases at V and 8 bases at J, with 14 bases between the two ends. Germline assignment: CDR1 MNHNY and CDR2 SVGAGI (reference sequence). The CDR3, as DNA: TGTGCCAGCACCAAGGAAGGGGTCGAAAAACTGTTTTTT. It is translated as CASTKEGVEKLFF.

The chain joins TRBV20-1 to TRBJ1-4; 9 positions agree with TRBD1. V trimming: 6 bases; J trimming: 7 bases; junction bases outside the gene matches: 6. The V gene's germline CDR1 is DFQATT and CDR2 SNEGSKA (reference sequence). The CDR3 extends over 13 amino acids. The CDR3 here is CSASDRGREKLFF. CDR3 nucleotides: TGCAGTGCCTCGGACAGGGGACGTGAAAAACTGTTTTTT.

V is TRBV29-1 and J is TRBJ2-3; possible D gene TRBD2, 5 bases. Trimming removed 5 bases from V and 2 bases from J, with 11 bases in between. This CDR3 is 13 amino acids long. Germline V gives CDR1 SQVTM, CDR2 ANQGSEA. As DNA, the CDR3 is TGCAGCGTTCGGCGGGCTTTCACAGATACGCAGTATTTT. Its translation: CSVRRAFTDTQYF.

The chain carries TRBV12-3 or TRBV12-4 and TRBJ2-2; 11 bases are a match to TRBD1. The CDR3 has 16 amino acids. Losses at the gene ends were 3 bases for V and 4 bases for J; bases not matched to a gene: 4. As DNA, the CDR3 is TGTGCCAGCAGTTTGCGGGACAGGGGGTTCACCGGGGAGCTGTTTTTT. The encoded protein is CASSLRDRGFTGELFF.

There are a few counts of this clonotype. The rearrangement uses TRBV5-1 and TRBJ2-3; 10 bases map to TRBD2. J gave up 4 bases and V 2 bases, and 1 base lay outside the gene matches. The length of the CDR3 is 14 residues. Germline V gene sequence: CDR1 SGHRS, CDR2 YFSETQ. CDR3 sequence (DNA): TGCGCCAGCAGCTTCCTAGCGGGAGCAGATACGCAGTATTTT. Protein sequence: CASSFLAGADTQYF.

This CDR3 is CASSLGIEPPQHF. The CDR3 coding sequence is TGTGCCAGCAGCTTAGGAATTGAGCCGCCCCAGCATTTT. The V gene is TRBV7-2, the J gene TRBJ1-5, with D unresolved. CDR1 and CDR2 from the germline V gene are SGHTA and FQGNSA. The CDR3 has 13 amino acids. The V and J ends lost 1 base and 9 bases respectively, with 10 bases between them.

The V gene is TRBV13, the J gene TRBJ1-1; no reliable D call. The length of the CDR3 is 15 residues. Germline CDR1 and CDR2: PRHDT and FYEKMQ (reference sequence). V was pared by 5 bases and J by 10 bases, with 23 bases between. This CDR3 reads CASSASEDGNFLAFF. CDR3 nucleotide sequence: TGTGCCAGCAGCGCCTCGGAAGACGGAAATTTTTTAGCTTTCTTT.

The chain links TRBV7-9 to TRBJ1-6; 9 positions agree with TRBD1. Germline V gives CDR1 SEHNR, CDR2 FQNEAQ (reference sequence). This CDR3 has 15 amino acids. The V and J ends lost 4 bases and 8 bases, in that order; junction bases with no gene match: 6. The chain's CDR3 is CASSSGTGQYSPLHF. CDR3 in DNA: TGTGCCAGCAGCTCCGGGACAGGGCAGTATTCACCCCTCCACTTT.

J is TRBJ2-3 and V is TRBV27; perhaps D is TRBD1 or TRBD2 (5 bases each). V was shortened by 7 bases and J by 8 bases, with 16 bases between the two germline ends. This CDR3 is built from 13 residues. Germline CDR1 is MNHEY and CDR2 is SMNVEV (reference sequence). CDR3 protein: CASTSLGEGTQYF. The CDR3 DNA is TGTGCCAGCACCTCACTGGGGGAAGGTACGCAGTATTTT.

A few counts support this clonotype. This sequence joins TRBV5-1 and TRBJ2-1; 8 bases align to TRBD2. The germline CDR1 and CDR2 sequences are SGHRS and YFSETQ. J lost 2 bases, V lost 7 bases, and 20 bases had no gene match. This CDR3 has 19 residues. The CDR3 is CASSDGASGFPSPYNEQFF. The CDR3 region has the DNA TGCGCCAGCTCTGATGGGGCTAGCGGGTTCCCCAGTCCCTACAATGAGCAGTTCTTC.

This clonotype was counted a single time. The genes are TRBV20-1 and TRBJ2-5, with D tentatively TRBD2 (5 bases). The J call is uncertain, as TRBJ2-7 better fits the DNA end. This CDR3 has 12 amino acids. CDR1 and CDR2 from the germline V gene are DFQATT and SNEGSKA (reference sequence). The CDR3 here is CSARPRDYEQYF. CDR3 in DNA: TGCAGTGCTAGGCCCCGGGACTACGAGCAGTACTTC.

This chain connects TRBV27 to TRBJ2-3; weak D call: TRBD1 (6 bases). The CDR3 covers 15 residues. The germline V gene has CDR1 MNHEY and CDR2 SMNVEV (reference sequence). V shed 2 bases and J shed 1 base, with 10 bases lying between them. CDR3 sequence reads: CASSLMKGGTDTQYF. CDR3 DNA: TGTGCCAGCAGTTTAATGAAGGGGGGCACAGATACGCAGTATTTT.

This clonotype was observed a handful of times. This chain uses TRBV5-1 with TRBJ2-1, with D tentatively TRBD1 (5 bases). The CDR3 has 17 amino acids. Germline CDR1 and CDR2: SGHRS and YFSETQ. V gave up 7 bases and J gave up 2 bases, with 22 bases separating them. CDR3 coding DNA: TGCGCCAGCGAGCGATCTCCTCAGGGTACACCCTACAATGAGCAGTTCTTC. This codes for CASERSPQGTPYNEQFF. The whole variable domain, filled in from reference TRBV5-1 and TRBJ2-1, reads KAGVTQTPRYLIKTRGQQVTLSCSPISGHRSVSWYQQTPGQGLQFLFEYFSETQRNKGNFPGRFSGRQFSNSRSEMNVSTLELGDSALYLCASERSPQGTPYNEQFFGPGTRLTVL.

This clonotype has only a few counts. The chain links TRBV18 to TRBJ1-1; 7 nucleotides agree with TRBD1. Per germline, CDR1 KGHSH and CDR2 LQKENI. CDR3 length: 14 amino acids. Trimming cost V 3 bases and J 6 bases; bases outside gene matches: 7. The CDR3 is CASSPGQRFPEAFF. The CDR3 DNA follows: TGTGCCAGCTCACCGGGACAGCGATTTCCTGAAGCTTTCTTT.

The table lists this clonotype with a few counts. This chain uses TRBV20-1 with TRBJ2-1; D not certain. The V and J ends lost 0 bases and 0 bases respectively, with 12 bases between them. This CDR3 contains 16 residues. Germline V gene sequence: CDR1 DFQATT, CDR2 SNEGSKA (reference sequence). Here the CDR3 reads CSARDQRRTSYNEQFF. The DNA of the CDR3 is TGCAGTGCTAGAGATCAGAGGCGGACCTCCTACAATGAGCAGTTCTTC.

The chain carries TRBV7-6 and TRBJ2-5; 8 bases are shared with TRBD1. The J call could be wrong; TRBJ2-1 is a better fit for the DNA end. Germline-derived CDR1 and CDR2 are SGHVS and FNYEAQ. The CDR3 covers 13 residues. CDR3 protein: CASSRDRGREQFF. CDR3 DNA: TGTGCCAGCAGCCGAGACAGGGGAAGGGAGCAGTTCTTC.

The chain uses TRBV6-1 and TRBJ1-4; the D is unclear. V was trimmed by 6 bases and J by 3 bases, leaving 8 bases between them. The CDR3 is made up of 13 amino acids. Per germline, CDR1 MNHNS and CDR2 SASEGT. The CDR3 bases are TGTGCCAGCAGAGACACCTCTAATGAAAAACTGTTTTTT. As protein: CASRDTSNEKLFF.

There are a few counts of this clonotype. V usage is TRBV20-1 and J usage is TRBJ2-5; no reliable D call. V lost 7 bases and J 8 bases, leaving 11 bases between the germline ends. CDR1 and CDR2 from the germline V gene are DFQATT and SNEGSKA (reference sequence). This CDR3 comprises 10 residues. CDR3 residues: CSELEKTQYF. The CDR3 coding sequence is TGCAGTGAACTGGAGAAAACCCAGTACTTC.

In its sample, this clonotype was seen a few times. The gene calls are TRBV12-3 or TRBV12-4 and TRBJ1-1; D is ambiguous. This CDR3 region has 14 residues. The V and J ends lost 7 bases and 0 bases respectively, with 12 bases between them. The CDR3 DNA reads as TGTGCCAGCACCCCGGACGGCATGAACACTGAAGCTTTCTTT. It is translated as CASTPDGMNTEAFF.

This clonotype occurred a few times. The chain is built from TRBV7-3 and TRBJ2-1; possibly TRBD1 or TRBD2 for D (7 bases each). Looked up from germline, CDR1 is SGHTA and CDR2 is FQGTGA. Trimming removed 5 bases from V and 5 bases from J, with 16 bases in between. The CDR3 consists of 15 residues. CDR3 amino acids: CASSPPGGEDNEQFF. In nucleotides, the CDR3 is TGTGCCAGCAGCCCTCCAGGGGGGGAAGACAATGAGCAGTTCTTC.

J is TRBJ2-5 and V is TRBV27; 12 bases are shared with TRBD1. Germline assignment: CDR1 MNHEY and CDR2 SMNVEV (reference sequence). This CDR3 is 14 amino acids long. With V trimmed by 10 bases and J by 5 bases, 8 bases remained unmatched. The CDR3 DNA reads as TGTGCCACAGGGACAGGGGGCGCCCCGGAGACCCAGTACTTC. Amino acid sequence: CATGTGGAPETQYF.

On this clonotype itself: The junction shows a germline mismatch at one end, possibly a read error. The J gene is TRBJ2-5, the V gene TRBV6-5, with D possibly being TRBD1 or TRBD2 (6 bases each). The CDR3 totals 14 residues. Per germline, CDR1 MNHEY and CDR2 SVGAGI. CDR3: CASSPGALWAGEFF. CDR3 sequence (DNA): TGTGCCAGCAGCCCGGGGGCTTTGTGGGCAGGGGAGTTCTTC.